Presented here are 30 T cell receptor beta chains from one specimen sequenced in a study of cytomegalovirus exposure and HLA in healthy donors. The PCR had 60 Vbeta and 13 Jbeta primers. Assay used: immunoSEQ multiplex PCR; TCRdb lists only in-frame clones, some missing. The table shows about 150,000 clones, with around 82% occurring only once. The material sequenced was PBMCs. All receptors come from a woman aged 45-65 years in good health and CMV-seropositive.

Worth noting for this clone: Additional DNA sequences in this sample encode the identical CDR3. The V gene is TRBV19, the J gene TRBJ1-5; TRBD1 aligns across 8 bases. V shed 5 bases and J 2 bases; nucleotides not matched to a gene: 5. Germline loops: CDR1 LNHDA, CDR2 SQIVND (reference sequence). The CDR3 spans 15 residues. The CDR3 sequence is CASSPDRGGNQPQHF. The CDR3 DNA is TGTGCCAGTAGTCCCGACAGGGGCGGCAATCAGCCCCAGCATTTT.

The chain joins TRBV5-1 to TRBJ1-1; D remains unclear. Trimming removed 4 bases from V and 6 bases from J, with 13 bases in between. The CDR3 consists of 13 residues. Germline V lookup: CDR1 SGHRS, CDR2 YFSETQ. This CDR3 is CASSHSGDAEAFF. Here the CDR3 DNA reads TGCGCCAGCAGCCATAGTGGAGACGCTGAAGCTTTCTTT. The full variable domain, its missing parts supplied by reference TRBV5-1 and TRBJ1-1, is KAGVTQTPRYLIKTRGQQVTLSCSPISGHRSVSWYQQTPGQGLQFLFEYFSETQRNKGNFPGRFSGRQFSNSRSEMNVSTLELGDSALYLCASSHSGDAEAFFGQGTRLTVV.

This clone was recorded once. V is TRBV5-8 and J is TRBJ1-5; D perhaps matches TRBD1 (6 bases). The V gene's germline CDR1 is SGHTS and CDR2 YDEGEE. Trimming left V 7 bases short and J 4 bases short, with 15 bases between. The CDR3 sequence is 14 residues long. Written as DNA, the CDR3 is TGTGCCAGCGCGGGGGGGGCGCGGAATCAGCCCCAGCATTTT. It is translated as CASAGGARNQPQHF.

DNA of the CDR3: TGTGCCAGCAGTTTAAGAGGTTTCCAGCCCCAGCATTTT. Encoded protein: CASSLRGFQPQHF. The chain combines TRBV27 with TRBJ1-5; D is unclear. This CDR3 is built from 13 residues. Germline CDR1 reads MNHEY; CDR2 reads SMNVEV (reference sequence). Between the trimmed V and J ends, which lost 2 bases and 7 bases, there was a span of 9 bases.

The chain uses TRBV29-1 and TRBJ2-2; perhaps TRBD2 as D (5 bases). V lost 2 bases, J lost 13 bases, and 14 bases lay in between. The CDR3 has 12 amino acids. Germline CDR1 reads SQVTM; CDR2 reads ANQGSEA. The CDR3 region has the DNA TGCAGCGTTGAAAACGTCTCCGAGGGGCTGTTTTTT. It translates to CSVENVSEGLFF.

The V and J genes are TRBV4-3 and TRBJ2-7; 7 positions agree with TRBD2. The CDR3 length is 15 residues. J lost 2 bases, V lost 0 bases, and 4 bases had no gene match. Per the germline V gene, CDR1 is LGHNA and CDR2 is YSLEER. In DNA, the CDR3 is TGCGCCAGCAGCCAAGATCGGGGGGAGACCTACGAGCAGTACTTC. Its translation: CASSQDRGETYEQYF.

The CDR3 sequence: CASDKQGAGNSPLHF. CDR3 coding DNA: TGTGCCAGCGATAAACAGGGGGCCGGTAATTCACCCCTCCACTTT. The gene calls are TRBV6-1 and TRBJ1-6; TRBD1 agrees at 9 bases. Trimming cost V 8 bases and J 6 bases; bases outside gene matches: 8. The CDR3 length is 15 residues. Germline V gene lookup returns CDR1 MNHNS and CDR2 SASEGT.

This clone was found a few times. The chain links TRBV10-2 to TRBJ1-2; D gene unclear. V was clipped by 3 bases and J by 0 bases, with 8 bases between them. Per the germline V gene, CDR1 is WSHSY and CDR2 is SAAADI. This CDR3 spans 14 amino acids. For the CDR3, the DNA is TGCGCCAGCAGTGACGCGGCTACTAACTATGGCTACACCTTC. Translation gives CASSDAATNYGYTF.

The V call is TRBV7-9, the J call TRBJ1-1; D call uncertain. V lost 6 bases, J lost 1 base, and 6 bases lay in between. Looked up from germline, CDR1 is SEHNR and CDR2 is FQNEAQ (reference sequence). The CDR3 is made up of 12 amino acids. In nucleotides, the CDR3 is TGTGCCAGCAGTTCACAGAACACTGAAGCTTTCTTT. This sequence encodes CASSSQNTEAFF.

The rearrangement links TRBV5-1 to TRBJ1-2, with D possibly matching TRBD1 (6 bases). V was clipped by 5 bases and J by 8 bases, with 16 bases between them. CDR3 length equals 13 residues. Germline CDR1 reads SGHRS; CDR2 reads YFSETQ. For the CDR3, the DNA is TGCGCCAGCAGACGGGACACCAGCGAGGGCTACACCTTC. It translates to CASRRDTSEGYTF.

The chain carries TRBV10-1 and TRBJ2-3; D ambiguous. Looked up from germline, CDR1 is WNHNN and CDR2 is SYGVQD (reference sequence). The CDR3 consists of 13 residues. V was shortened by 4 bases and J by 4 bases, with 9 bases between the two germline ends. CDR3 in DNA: TGCGCCAGCAGTGCGAGTGCGTCAGATACGCAGTATTTT. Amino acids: CASSASASDTQYF.

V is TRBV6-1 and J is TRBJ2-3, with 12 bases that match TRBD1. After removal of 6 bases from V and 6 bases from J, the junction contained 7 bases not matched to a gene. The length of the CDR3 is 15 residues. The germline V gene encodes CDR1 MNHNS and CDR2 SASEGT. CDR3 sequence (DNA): TGTGCCAGCAGGGACCCGGGACAGGGGGCGGATACGCAGTATTTT. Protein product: CASRDPGQGADTQYF.

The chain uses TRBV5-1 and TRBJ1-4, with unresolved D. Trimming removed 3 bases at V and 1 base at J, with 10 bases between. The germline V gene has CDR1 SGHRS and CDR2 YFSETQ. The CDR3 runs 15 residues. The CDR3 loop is CASSSRSETNEKLFF. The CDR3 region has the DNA TGCGCCAGCAGCTCGAGGTCAGAAACTAATGAAAAACTGTTTTTT.

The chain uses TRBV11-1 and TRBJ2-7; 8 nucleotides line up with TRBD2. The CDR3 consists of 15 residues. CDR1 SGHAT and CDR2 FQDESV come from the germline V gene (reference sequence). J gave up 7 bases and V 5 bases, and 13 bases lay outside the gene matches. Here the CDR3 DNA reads TGTGCCAGCAGCCCAGGTTCGGGGGGGCCGGGGGAGCAGTACTTC. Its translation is CASSPGSGGPGEQYF.

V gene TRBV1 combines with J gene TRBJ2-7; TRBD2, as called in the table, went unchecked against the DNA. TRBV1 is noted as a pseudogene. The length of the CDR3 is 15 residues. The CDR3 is CTSSQVASDSYEQYF. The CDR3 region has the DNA TGCACCAGCAGCCAAGTCGCTAGCGACTCCTACGAGCAGTACTTC.

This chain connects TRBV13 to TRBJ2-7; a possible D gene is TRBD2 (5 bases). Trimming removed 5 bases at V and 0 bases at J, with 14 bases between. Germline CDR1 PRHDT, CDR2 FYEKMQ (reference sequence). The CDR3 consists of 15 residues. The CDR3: CASSPPGSASYEQYF. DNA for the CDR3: TGTGCCAGCAGCCCCCCGGGGAGCGCCTCCTACGAGCAGTACTTC.

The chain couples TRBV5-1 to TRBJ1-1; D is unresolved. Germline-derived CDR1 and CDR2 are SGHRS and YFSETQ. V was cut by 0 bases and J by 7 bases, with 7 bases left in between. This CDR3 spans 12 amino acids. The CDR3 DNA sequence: TGCGCCAGCAGCTTGGCCGGGAGTGAAGCTTTCTTT. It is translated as CASSLAGSEAFF.

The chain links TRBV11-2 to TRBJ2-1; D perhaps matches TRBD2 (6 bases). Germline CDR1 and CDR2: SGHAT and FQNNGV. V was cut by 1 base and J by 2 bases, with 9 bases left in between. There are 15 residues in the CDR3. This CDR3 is CASSLGSGAYNEQFF. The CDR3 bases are TGTGCCAGCAGCTTAGGTAGCGGAGCCTACAATGAGCAGTTCTTC.

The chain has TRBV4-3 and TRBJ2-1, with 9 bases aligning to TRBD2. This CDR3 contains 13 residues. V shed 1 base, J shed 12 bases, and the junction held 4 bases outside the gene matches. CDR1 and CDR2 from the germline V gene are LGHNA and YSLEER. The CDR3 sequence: CASSQGAGGSQFF. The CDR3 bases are TGCGCCAGCAGCCAAGGCGCGGGGGGGTCGCAGTTCTTC.

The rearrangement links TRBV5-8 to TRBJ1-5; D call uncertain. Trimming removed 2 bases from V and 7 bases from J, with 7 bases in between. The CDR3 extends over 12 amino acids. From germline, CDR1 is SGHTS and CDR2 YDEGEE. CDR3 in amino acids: CASSFQQQPQHF. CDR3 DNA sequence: TGTGCCAGCAGCTTCCAACAGCAGCCCCAGCATTTT.

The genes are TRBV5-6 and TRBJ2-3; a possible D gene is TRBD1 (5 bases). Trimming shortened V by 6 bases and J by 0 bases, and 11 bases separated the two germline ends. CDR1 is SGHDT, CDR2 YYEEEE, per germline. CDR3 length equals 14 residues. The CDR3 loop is CASTLGPSTDTQYF. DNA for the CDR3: TGTGCCAGCACTCTGGGGCCTAGCACAGATACGCAGTATTTT.

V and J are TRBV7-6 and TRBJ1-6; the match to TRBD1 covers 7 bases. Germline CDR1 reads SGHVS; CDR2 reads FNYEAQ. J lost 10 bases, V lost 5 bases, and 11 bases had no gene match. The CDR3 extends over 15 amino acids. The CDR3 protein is CASSPRQGLGSPLHF. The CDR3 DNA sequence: TGTGCCAGCAGCCCGCGACAGGGCCTTGGCTCACCCCTCCACTTT.

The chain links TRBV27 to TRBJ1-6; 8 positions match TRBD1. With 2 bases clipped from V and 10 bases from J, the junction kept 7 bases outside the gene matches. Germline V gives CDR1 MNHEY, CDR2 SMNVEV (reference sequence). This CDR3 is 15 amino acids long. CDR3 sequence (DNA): TGTGCCAGCAGTTTAAATGGACAGGGTAAATCACCCCTCCACTTT. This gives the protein CASSLNGQGKSPLHF.

This CDR3 is CASSLDIQGGRRDTQYF. The DNA for the CDR3 is TGTGCCAGCAGCTTAGATATCCAGGGGGGCCGAAGAGATACGCAGTATTTT. V usage is TRBV7-2 and J usage is TRBJ2-3, with D possibly matching TRBD1 (7 bases). Germline CDR1 reads SGHTA; CDR2 reads FQGNSA. The CDR3 is 17 amino acids. Trimming left V 1 base short and J 5 bases short, with 19 bases between.

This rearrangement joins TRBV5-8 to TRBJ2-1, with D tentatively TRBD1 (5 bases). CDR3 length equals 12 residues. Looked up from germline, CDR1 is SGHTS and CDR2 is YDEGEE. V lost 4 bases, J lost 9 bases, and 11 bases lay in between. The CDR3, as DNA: TGTGCCAGCAGCATCAGGGTTGGTGAGCAGTTCTTC. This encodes CASSIRVGEQFF.

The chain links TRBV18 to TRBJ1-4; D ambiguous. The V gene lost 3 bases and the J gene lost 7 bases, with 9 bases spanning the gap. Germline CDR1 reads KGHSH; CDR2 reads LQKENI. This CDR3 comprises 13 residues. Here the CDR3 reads CASSPPSSEKLFF. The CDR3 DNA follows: TGTGCCAGCTCACCCCCCTCGTCTGAAAAACTGTTTTTT.

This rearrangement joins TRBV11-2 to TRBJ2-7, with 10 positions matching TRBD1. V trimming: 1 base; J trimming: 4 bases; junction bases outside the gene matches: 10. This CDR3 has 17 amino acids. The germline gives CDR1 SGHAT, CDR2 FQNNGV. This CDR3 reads CASSLAGTGAVGYEQYF. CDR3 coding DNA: TGTGCCAGCAGCTTAGCCGGGACAGGGGCAGTTGGGTACGAGCAGTACTTC.

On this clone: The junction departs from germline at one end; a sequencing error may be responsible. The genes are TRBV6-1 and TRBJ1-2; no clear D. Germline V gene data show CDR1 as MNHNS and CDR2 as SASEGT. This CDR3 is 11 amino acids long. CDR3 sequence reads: CASGELYGYTF. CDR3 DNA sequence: TGTGCCAGCGGTGAATTATATGGCTACACCTTC.

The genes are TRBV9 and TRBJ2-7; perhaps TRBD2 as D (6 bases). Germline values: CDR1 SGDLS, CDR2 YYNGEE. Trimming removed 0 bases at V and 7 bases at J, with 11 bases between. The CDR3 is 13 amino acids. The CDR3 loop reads CASSVGGAGEQYF. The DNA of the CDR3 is TGTGCCAGCAGCGTAGGAGGGGCGGGGGAGCAGTACTTC.

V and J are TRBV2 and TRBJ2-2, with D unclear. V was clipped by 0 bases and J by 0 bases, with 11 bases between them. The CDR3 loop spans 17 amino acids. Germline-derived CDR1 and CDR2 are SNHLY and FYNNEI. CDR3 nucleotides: TGTGCCAGCAGTGAAGCCTCCAGGCCTACGAACACCGGGGAGCTGTTTTTT. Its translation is CASSEASRPTNTGELFF.